This record concerns one TCR beta chain sequence. Its antigen remains unidentified. Per-base quality was not reported, and no clone a single base away is much larger than it. This entry is derived from a study of shared clonotypes between healthy human individuals (dated by TCRdb to 2020 to 2021). Regarding the complete study: The cohort comprised two women and a few men aged 18 to 49 years. To estimate repertoire size and how much clonotype sharing occurs between individuals, the study deeply sequenced the blood TCR repertoires of five healthy adults. Libraries were prepared and TCR repertoires were sequenced by different laboratories using diverse techniques, in order to increase sequencing depth and limit assay-specific biases. Per donor, leukapheresis produced somewhere between about 0.85 and 8.9 billion PBMCs.

Using the deep immunoSEQ assay, TCR CDR3 regions were amplified from genomic DNA by multiplex PCR. For each cell subset, the extracted genomic DNA was distributed evenly across all wells of several immunoSEQ 96-well plates, and each plate served as one replicate. For unsorted PBMC, each replicate PCR was loaded with about 300 ng genomic DNA, equivalent to roughly 31,000 T cell genomes. Unsorted PBMC genomic DNA was sequenced across ten immunoSEQ deep assay plates. Purified libraries were measured with a Qubit 3.0 fluorometer, size-checked on a Bioanalyzer 2100, and measured again with the KAPA Library Quantification kit. Every immunoSEQ 96-well plate was sequenced on a separate single-read 150-cycle Illumina NextSeq 550 flow cell. Per the original workflow: Because the immunoSEQ output included only junctional sequences and no quality scores, the filtering could not be the same as the filtering used for full-length reads. Sequences were annotated with PyIR, a Python wrapper for IgBLAST v1.9, using IMGT germline references to assign V/J genes and CDR3. Reads with weak V/J assignments (E-value above 1e-6), missing CDR3, stop codons, out-of-frame junctions, or ambiguous translated residues were removed. V3J clonotypes were defined by identical inferred V gene, J gene, and CDR3 amino acid sequence. The percentage overlap between two repertoires was calculated by dividing the number of shared unique clonotypes by the size of the smaller repertoire. RTK rarefaction, the Chao1 estimator, and Recon v2.1 estimates of unobserved clonotypes were used to assess repertoire richness. TCRdb's version of the immuneACCESS table is confined to in-frame rearrangements and falls short of the full clone set. An unresolved V gene accounts for under half of the shortfall where checked; the remainder is of unknown origin. Clone size and V and J calls were adopted from that table, with D and trimming inferred from the DNA. Here the sample has more than 450,000 clones; 75% to 85% occur a single time. The top ten constitute roughly 13% of the sample.

The study at large found these results: Based on pairwise subsampling, the degree of clonotype sharing among donors was expected to be affected by sequencing depth. Sampling was limited to blood, and TCR repertoires in tissue likely differ from TCR repertoires in blood. The small number of donors limited the genetic and exposure-history diversity represented.

The donors were healthy, HIV-negative adults who had no recently reported acute infections or vaccinations. Every donor was a Caucasian adult living in Nashville, Tennessee, USA. For unsorted samples, 70 million to 95 million PBMCs were counted, and genomic DNA was extracted using the QIAamp DNA Blood Mini kit. Blood was collected by leukapheresis, and PBMCs were isolated by Ficoll-Histopaque density gradient centrifugation and then cryopreserved in liquid nitrogen vapor phase. Taken from cysteine to phenylalanine, the CDR3 has 20 residues. The retained sequence is limited to the CDR3, 60 bases, with the frame set at the first base. At the junction V is shortened by 3 bases and J by 2 bases; bases outside the gene matches: 13. The germline V gene supplies CDR1 KGHSH and CDR2 LQKENI.

The sequenced sample was PBMCs. The clonotype was recovered from a woman aged 35 to 49 in good health. Some clones in this sample may be carry-over from other donors' samples. The rearrangement joined TRBV18 to TRBJ2-3, with TRBD2 matching 14 junction bases. The CDR3: CASSPRTAGTSGGDTDTQYF. The DNA sequence is TGTGCCAGCTCACCTCGGACAGCTGGGACTAGCGGGGGAGACACAGATACGCAGTATTTT.